This T cell receptor (beta chain) was observed in a study of T-cell reconstitution after alpha-beta-depleted transplantation in children listed by TCRdb under 2016. Background for the entire study: Using TCR repertoire profiling, the study followed T-cell immune reconstitution in a quantitative way in children after TCRalphabeta/CD19-depleted allogeneic hematopoietic cell transplantation. What the study reported, not specific to this receptor: The frequencies of hyperexpanded clones fell over the following months, and after one year, T-cell counts and TCRbeta diversity were mostly attributed to newly produced T cells. Apparently early alphabetaT-cell count recovery about two months after transplant reportedly relied on only several hundred rapidly expanded clones derived from non-depleted graft cells. In some patients, the high TCRbeta diversity seen at day 60 was put down to recipient T cells and intrathymic progenitors that had survived conditioning.

Note on this clonotype: The antigen it binds to is not known. A much larger clonotype is one base distant, so this may be a read error.

Library prep was done by PCR. The reads were generated on an Illumina HiSeq 2500. TCR libraries were prepared with molecular barcoding, using unique molecular identifiers to normalize TCRbeta repertoire quantification. Using fastp trimming at Q25 and MiXCR clonotype assembly, TCRdb reanalyzed the public sequencing data and kept in-frame beta chains. Here each entry gathers all rows of one CDR3 protein and keeps the most common genes and DNA. Counted in this sample were some 550,000 distinct CDR3 sequences; about 21% of them appeared once. The leading ten clones occupy roughly 13% of the sample. The CDR3 runs 15 amino acids, cysteine and phenylalanine included. Just the 45-base CDR3 DNA is kept, in frame starting at base 1. For CDR1 and CDR2, the germline V gene (reference sequence) lists DFQATT and SNEGSKA. This specimen's treatment or condition label, interpreted: allogeneic hematopoietic cell transplantation with graft depleted of TCRalphabeta T cells and CD19 B cells. Transplant recipients were children who received TCRalphabeta/CD19-depleted allogeneic hematopoietic cell grafts.

The rearrangement combines TRBV20-1 with TRBJ2-1; the D gene cannot be named for sure. The material was PBMCs, mostly from graft donor cells, obtained 360 days after TCRalphabeta/CD19-depleted stem cell transplant. The origin of this receptor is a boy under two years old who had a stem cell transplant for acute myeloid leukemia, so the T cells may come from the graft donor. The sequence in DNA is TGCAGTGCGCCTCTTAGTATGGGCTCCTACAATAAGCAGTTCTTC. It codes for CSAPLSMGSYNKQFF.